This T cell receptor (beta chain) was recorded in a study of high-grade serous ovarian cancer treatment subgroups. Across the study: Each sample yielded on average 7,494 unique TCR beta rearrangements from 12,000 to 15,000 reads. Findings and caveats of the study: These tumor repertoires lack spatial information from bulk sequencing. TCR relatedness rose with neoantigen level and trended with mutation load. Repertoire similarity ranged roughly 0.1 to 0.85 between tumors of one patient.

The tumor samples were collected prior to definitive surgery or chemotherapy. TCRdb keeps only in-frame clones here, not all; method: immunoSEQ multiplex PCR. This sample carries some 20,000 clones, approximately 77% of them seen once, and the ten largest clones take around 6.4%. The CDR3 is made up of 13 amino acids. Germline trimming cut 4 bases from V and 8 bases from J; bases unmatched to any gene: 7. Germline V CDR1 and CDR2: SGHDT, YYEEEE. This clone was seen a handful of times. Its antigen is unidentified. This receptor was identified in a human donor with high-grade serous ovarian cancer. The sequencing input was tumor tissue. The chain links TRBV5-6 to TRBJ1-2, with 8 bases identical to TRBD1. The DNA of the CDR3 is TGTGCCAGCAGCGGATGGACAGGGAGAGGCTACACCTTC. Translated, it gives CASSGWTGRGYTF. Full variable domain (outside the CDR3, taken from reference TRBV5-6 and TRBJ1-2): DAGVTQSPTHLIKTRGQQVTLRCSPKSGHDTVSWYQQALGQGPQFIFQYYEEEERQRGNFPDRFSGHQFPNYSSELNVNALLLGDSALYLCASSGWTGRGYTFGSGTRLTVV.